This T cell receptor (beta chain) was obtained from a study of PD-1 blockade in classical Hodgkin lymphoma. Study results and caveats: Newly diagnosed patients were said to have less baseline TCR diversity than healthy donors did. Lower baseline TCR diversity marked trial partial responders and progressors. Undefined causes, possibly disease activity or prior therapy, underlie the repertoire differences. By C4D1, CD4+ diversity increased significantly, especially in complete responders.

The CDR3 sequence is 16 residues long. The V and J ends lost 0 bases and 5 bases, in that order; junction bases with no gene match: 7. Germline loops: CDR1 GTSNPN, CDR2 SVGIG (reference sequence). Points on this clone: As yet, its antigen is unknown.

Sequencing used immunoSEQ multiplex PCR; TCRdb keeps in-frame clones, though not all of them. The sample has under 95,000 clones, about 93% seen once. Relapse was seen in all patients after autologous stem cell transplantation, and brentuximab vedotin exposure was variable. The chain carries TRBV30 and TRBJ2-2, with 9 bases that match TRBD2. The source was peripheral blood mononuclear cells (PBMCs), collected before the second cycle of nivolumab. The sequence was collected from a human donor with classical Hodgkin lymphoma. As DNA, the CDR3 is TGTGCCTGGAGTGTCAAGGCGGGAGGGAGGACCGGGGAGCTGTTTTTT. This sequence encodes CAWSVKAGGRTGELFF.